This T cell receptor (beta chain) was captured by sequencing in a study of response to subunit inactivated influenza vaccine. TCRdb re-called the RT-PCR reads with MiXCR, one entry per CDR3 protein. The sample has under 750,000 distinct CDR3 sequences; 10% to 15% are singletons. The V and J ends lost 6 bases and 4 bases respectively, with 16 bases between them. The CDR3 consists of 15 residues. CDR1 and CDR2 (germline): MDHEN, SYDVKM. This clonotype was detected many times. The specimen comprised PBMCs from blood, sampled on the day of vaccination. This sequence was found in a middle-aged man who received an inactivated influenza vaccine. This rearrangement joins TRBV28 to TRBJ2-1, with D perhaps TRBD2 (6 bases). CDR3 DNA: TGTGCCAGCAGCCCTCTCCGCGGGGTATACAATGAGCAGTTCTTC. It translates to CASSPLRGVYNEQFF. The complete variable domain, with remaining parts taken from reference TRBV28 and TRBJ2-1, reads DVKVTQSSRYLVKRTGEKVFLECVQDMDHENMFWYRQDPGLGLRLIYFSYDVKMKEKGDIPEGYSVSREKKERFSLILESASTNQTSMYLCASSPLRGVYNEQFFGPGTRLTVL.